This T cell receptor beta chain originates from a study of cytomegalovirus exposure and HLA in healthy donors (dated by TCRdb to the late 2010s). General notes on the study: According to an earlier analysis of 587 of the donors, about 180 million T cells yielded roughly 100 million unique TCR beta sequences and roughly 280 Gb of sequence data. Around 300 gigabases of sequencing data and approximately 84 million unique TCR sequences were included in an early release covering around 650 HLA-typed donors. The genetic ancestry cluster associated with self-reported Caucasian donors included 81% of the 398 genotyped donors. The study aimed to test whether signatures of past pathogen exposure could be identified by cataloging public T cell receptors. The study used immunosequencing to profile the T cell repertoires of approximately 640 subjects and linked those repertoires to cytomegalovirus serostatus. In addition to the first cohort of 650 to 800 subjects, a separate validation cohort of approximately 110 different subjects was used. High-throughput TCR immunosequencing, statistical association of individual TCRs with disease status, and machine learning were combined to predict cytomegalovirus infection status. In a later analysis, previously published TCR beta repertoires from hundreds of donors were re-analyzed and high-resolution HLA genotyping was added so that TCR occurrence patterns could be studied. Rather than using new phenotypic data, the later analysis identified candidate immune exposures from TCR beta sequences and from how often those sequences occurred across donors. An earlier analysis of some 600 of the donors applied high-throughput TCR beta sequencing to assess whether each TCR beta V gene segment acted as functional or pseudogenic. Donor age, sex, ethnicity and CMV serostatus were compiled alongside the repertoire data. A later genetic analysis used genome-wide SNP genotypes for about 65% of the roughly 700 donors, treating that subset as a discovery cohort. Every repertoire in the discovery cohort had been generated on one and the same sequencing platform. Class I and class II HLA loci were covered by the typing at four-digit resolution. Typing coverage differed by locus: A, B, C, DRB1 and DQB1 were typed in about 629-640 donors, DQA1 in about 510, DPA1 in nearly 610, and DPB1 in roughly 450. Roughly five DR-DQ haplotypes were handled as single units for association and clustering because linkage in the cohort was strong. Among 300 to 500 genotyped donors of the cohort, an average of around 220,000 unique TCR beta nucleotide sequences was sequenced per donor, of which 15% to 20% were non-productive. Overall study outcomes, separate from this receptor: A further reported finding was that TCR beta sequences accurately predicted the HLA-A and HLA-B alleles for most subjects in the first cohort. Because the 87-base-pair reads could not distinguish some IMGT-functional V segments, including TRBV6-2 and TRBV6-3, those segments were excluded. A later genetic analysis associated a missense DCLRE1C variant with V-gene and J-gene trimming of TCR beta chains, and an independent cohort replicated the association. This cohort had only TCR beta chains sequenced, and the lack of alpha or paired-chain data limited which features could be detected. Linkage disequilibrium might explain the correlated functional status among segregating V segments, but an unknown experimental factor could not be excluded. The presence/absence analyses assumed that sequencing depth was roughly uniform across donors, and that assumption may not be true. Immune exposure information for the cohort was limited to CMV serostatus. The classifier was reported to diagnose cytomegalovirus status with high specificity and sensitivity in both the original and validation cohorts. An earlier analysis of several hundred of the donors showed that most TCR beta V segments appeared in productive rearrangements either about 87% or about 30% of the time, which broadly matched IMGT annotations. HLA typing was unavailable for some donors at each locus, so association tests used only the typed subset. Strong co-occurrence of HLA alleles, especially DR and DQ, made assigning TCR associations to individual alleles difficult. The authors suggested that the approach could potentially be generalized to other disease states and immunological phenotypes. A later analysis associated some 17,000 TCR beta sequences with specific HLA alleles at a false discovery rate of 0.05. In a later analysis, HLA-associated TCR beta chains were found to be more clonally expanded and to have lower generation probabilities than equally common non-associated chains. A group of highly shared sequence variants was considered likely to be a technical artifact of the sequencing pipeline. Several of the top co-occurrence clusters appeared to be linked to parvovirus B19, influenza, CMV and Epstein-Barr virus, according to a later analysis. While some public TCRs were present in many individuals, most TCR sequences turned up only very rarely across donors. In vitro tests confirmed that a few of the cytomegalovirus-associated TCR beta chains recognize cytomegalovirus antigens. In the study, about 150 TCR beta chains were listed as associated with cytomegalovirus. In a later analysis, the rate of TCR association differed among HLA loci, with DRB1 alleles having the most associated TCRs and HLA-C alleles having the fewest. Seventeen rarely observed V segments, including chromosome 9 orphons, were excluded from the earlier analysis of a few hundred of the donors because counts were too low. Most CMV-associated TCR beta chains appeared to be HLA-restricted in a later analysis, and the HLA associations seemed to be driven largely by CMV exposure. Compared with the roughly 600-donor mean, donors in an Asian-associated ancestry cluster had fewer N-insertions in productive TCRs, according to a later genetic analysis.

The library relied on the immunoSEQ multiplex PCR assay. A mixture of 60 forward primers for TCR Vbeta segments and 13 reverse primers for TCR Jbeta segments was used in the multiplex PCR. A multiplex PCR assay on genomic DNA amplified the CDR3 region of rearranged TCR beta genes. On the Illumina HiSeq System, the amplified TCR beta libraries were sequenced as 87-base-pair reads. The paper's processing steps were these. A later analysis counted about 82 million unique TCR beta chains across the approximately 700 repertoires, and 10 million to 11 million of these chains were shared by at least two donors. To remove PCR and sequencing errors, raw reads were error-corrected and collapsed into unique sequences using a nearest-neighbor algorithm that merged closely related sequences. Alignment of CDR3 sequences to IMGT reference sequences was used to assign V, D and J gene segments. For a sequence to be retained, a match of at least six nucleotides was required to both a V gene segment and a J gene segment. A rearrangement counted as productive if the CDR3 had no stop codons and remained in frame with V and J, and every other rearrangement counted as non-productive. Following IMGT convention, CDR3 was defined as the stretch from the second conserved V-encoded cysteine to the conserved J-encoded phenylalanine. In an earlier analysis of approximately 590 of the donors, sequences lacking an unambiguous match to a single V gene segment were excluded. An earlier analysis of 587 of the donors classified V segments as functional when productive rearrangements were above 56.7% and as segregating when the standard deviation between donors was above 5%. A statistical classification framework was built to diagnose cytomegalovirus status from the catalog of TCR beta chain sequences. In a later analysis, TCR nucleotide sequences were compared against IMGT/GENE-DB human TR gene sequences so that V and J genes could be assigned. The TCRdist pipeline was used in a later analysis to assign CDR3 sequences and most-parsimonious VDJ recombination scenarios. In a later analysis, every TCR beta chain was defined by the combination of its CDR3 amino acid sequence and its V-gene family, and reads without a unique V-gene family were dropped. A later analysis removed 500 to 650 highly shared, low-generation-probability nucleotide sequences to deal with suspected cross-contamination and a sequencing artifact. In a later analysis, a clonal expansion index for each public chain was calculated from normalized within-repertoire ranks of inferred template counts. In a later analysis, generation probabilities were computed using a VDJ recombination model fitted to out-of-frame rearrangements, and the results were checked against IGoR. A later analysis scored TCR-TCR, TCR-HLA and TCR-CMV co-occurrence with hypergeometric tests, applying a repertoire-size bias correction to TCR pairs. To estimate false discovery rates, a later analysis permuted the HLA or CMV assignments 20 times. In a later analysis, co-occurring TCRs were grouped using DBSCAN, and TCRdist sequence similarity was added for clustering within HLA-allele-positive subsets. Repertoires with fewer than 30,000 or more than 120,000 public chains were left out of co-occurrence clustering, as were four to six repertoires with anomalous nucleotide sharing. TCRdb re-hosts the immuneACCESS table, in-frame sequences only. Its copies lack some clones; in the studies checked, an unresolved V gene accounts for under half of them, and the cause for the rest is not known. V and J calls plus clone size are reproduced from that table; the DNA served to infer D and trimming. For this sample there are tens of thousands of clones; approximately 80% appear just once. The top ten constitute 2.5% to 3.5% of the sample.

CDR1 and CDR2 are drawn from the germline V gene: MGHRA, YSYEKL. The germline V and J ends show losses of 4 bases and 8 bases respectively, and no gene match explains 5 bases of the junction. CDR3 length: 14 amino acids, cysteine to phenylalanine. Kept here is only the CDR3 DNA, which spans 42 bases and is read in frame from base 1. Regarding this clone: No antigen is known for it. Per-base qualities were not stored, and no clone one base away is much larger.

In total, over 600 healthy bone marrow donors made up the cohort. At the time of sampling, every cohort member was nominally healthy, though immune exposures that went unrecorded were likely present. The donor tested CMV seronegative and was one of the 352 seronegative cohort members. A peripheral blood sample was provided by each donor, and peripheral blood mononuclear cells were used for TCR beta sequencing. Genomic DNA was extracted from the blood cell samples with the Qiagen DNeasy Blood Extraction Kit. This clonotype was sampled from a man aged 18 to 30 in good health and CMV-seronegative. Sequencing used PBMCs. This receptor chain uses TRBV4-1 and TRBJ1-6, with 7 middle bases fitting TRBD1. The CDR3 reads CASSRDRVDSPLHF. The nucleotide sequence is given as TGCGCCAGCAGCCGCGACAGGGTGGATTCACCCCTCCACTTT.